The clone carrying this T cell receptor (beta chain) was observed once. The sample comes from a study of shared clonotypes between healthy human individuals. Germline CDR1 reads MNHEY; CDR2 reads SMNVEV (reference sequence). The CDR3 contains 17 residues. V gave up 0 bases and J gave up 4 bases, with 18 bases separating them. Healthy adults negative for HIV, lacking recent acute infections or vaccinations, served as donors. Some clones are missing from TCRdb's copy, which holds only in-frame ones; the method was immunoSEQ multiplex PCR. The sample records about 490,000 clones, roughly 78% being singletons.

This sequence originates from a woman aged 40 to 50 in good health. Some clones in this sample may be carry-over from other donors' samples. The chain joins TRBV27 to TRBJ1-2, with a tentative D call TRBD1 (5 bases). The sequenced material came from PBMCs. This CDR3 is CASSLSGTLGASYGYTF. The CDR3 DNA reads as TGTGCCAGCAGTTTATCCGGGACCCTAGGAGCATCCTATGGCTACACCTTC.